The 23 T cell receptor beta chains below come from one sample, sequenced in a study of blood T cells in healthy people across ages. Alongside a J-beta primer mix, a sample-barcoded 5' primer served in a second PCR lasting about 7 to 12 cycles. One entry per CDR3 protein, called by TCRdb with MiXCR from the 5' RACE reads. The table has roughly 800,000 distinct CDR3 sequences, 55% to 70% seen once; the top ten hold roughly 22%. The specimen was blood. The receptors come from a man in his thirties or forties in good health.

This clonotype was counted a few times. The rearrangement uses TRBV12-3 or TRBV12-4 and TRBJ2-3, with 8 bases aligning to TRBD1. There are 15 residues in the CDR3. The V segment lost 0 bases and the J segment 5 bases; nucleotides outside the gene matches: 4. In nucleotides, the CDR3 is TGTGCCAGCAGTTTAGCGGGACAGGAGGTAGATACGCAGTATTTT. This gives the protein CASSLAGQEVDTQYF.

The chain employs TRBV7-9 and TRBJ1-2, with no clear D. V was clipped by 5 bases and J by 6 bases, with 10 bases between them. The CDR3 is 12 residues long. CDR1 SEHNR and CDR2 FQNEAQ come from the germline V gene (reference sequence). The chain's CDR3 is CASSPKEDGYTF. DNA for the CDR3: TGTGCCAGCAGCCCGAAAGAGGATGGCTACACCTTC.

This clonotype showed up just once. Because the CDR3's place on the DNA is in doubt, the DNA is left out and the CDR3 is given as listed by TCRdb. This rearrangement joins TRBV29-1 to TRBJ1-2. The CDR3 spans 12 amino acids, including both terminal residues. Per germline, CDR1 SQVTM and CDR2 ANQGSEA. The CDR3 reads CSVQDGHYGCTF.

This clonotype has just a few counts. The chain joins TRBV7-2 to TRBJ2-5; the match to TRBD2 covers 16 bases. This CDR3 spans 16 amino acids. After removal of 5 bases from V and 2 bases from J, the junction contained 2 bases not matched to a gene. CDR1 SGHTA and CDR2 FQGNSA come from the germline V gene. The CDR3 coding sequence is TGTGCCAGCAGCCTGGGACTAGCGGGAGGGCAAGAGACCCAGTACTTC. This translates into CASSLGLAGGQETQYF. The full variable domain, its missing parts supplied by reference TRBV7-2 and TRBJ2-5, is GAGVSQSPSNKVTEKGKDVELRCDPISGHTALYWYRQSLGQGLEFLIYFQGNSAPDKSGLPSDRFSAERTGGSVSTLTIQRTQQEDSAVYLCASSLGLAGGQETQYFGPGTRLLVL.

This clonotype has just a few counts. V usage is TRBV7-9 and J usage is TRBJ1-2, with unresolved D. Germline V lookup: CDR1 SEHNR, CDR2 FQNEAQ (reference sequence). The length of the CDR3 is 14 residues. Trimming cost V 5 bases and J 7 bases, with 17 bases left between them. The DNA for the CDR3 is TGTGCCAGCAGCCTCCTGGACCCCCCTAGTGGCTACACCTTC. Translated, it gives CASSLLDPPSGYTF.

The genes are TRBV10-3 and TRBJ2-1; possibly TRBD1 or TRBD2 for D (5 bases each). Germline V lookup: CDR1 ENHRY, CDR2 SYGVKD. Trimming took off 8 bases at V and 5 bases at J, with 16 bases between the two ends. The CDR3 is made up of 14 amino acids. CDR3 region: CAIARGKADNEQFF. Written as DNA, the CDR3 is TGTGCCATCGCGAGGGGTAAGGCAGACAATGAGCAGTTCTTC.

Ten or more counts support this clonotype. The V gene is TRBV6-5, the J gene TRBJ2-7; no clear D. In germline, CDR1 is MNHEY, CDR2 SVGAGI. V lost 7 bases, J lost 2 bases, and 18 bases lay in between. The CDR3 runs to 15 residues. The CDR3 nucleotides are TGTGCCAGCACCCAAAGCCCATGGGGTACCTACGAGCAGTACTTC. As protein: CASTQSPWGTYEQYF.

This clonotype came up a few times. V is TRBV29-1 and J is TRBJ2-6, with a possible D match to TRBD1 (6 bases). V gave up 0 bases and J gave up 4 bases, with 13 bases separating them. The CDR3 is 16 amino acids. CDR1 and CDR2 from the germline V gene are SQVTM and ANQGSEA. The CDR3 here is CSVEEGVGAGANVLTF. The CDR3 DNA is TGCAGCGTTGAAGAGGGCGTGGGGGCCGGGGCCAACGTCCTGACTTTC.

The V and J genes are TRBV5-5 and TRBJ2-3; 7 positions match TRBD2. CDR1 SGHKS and CDR2 YYEKEE come from the germline V gene (reference sequence). J was trimmed by 6 bases and V by 0 bases; bases with no gene match: 7. The CDR3 loop spans 15 amino acids. The chain's CDR3 is CASSLERDSVDTQYF. DNA for the CDR3: TGTGCCAGCAGCTTGGAGCGGGACTCGGTGGATACGCAGTATTTT.

V and J are TRBV2 and TRBJ1-2; 9 nucleotides agree with TRBD1. The CDR3 spans 13 residues. J gave up 6 bases and V 7 bases, and 6 bases lay outside the gene matches. Germline CDR1 SNHLY, CDR2 FYNNEI. This chain's CDR3 is CASILDRGNGYTF. CDR3 DNA: TGTGCCAGCATTCTGGACAGGGGTAATGGCTACACCTTC.

This clonotype was seen only a few times. The chain employs TRBV7-2 and TRBJ1-2; D is uncertain. The CDR3 length is 10 residues. The V and J ends lost 10 bases and 8 bases respectively, with 11 bases between them. CDR1 and CDR2 (germline): SGHTA, FQGNSA. CDR3 sequence reads: CATQDGGYTF. The CDR3 coding sequence is TGTGCCACCCAGGATGGCGGCTACACCTTC.

The rearrangement links TRBV6-2 or TRBV6-3 to TRBJ2-6, with D possibly being TRBD1 (5 bases). Germline CDR1 MNHEY, CDR2 SVGEGT. The ends were cut back, 5 bases at V and 3 bases at J, with 14 bases in the middle. The CDR3 totals 16 residues. Here the CDR3 DNA reads TGTGCCAGCAGTCCCTTTAGGGGTAATGGGGCCAACGTCCTGACTTTC. Translating it yields CASSPFRGNGANVLTF.

This clonotype was picked up a small number of times. The chain uses TRBV7-2 and TRBJ1-5; D ambiguous. Germline-derived CDR1 and CDR2 are SGHTA and FQGNSA. Trimming removed 3 bases from V and 5 bases from J, with 5 bases in between. This CDR3 has 12 amino acids. The DNA of the CDR3 is TGTGCCAGCAGCTTCCCCGATCAGCCCCAGCATTTT. It translates to CASSFPDQPQHF.

The CDR3 DNA reads TGCGCCAGCAGCGGCAGCGGTACCCCGCAAAAGTTCTTC. Translated, it gives CASSGSGTPQKFF. J is TRBJ2-1 and V is TRBV10-1, with a tentative D call TRBD2 (5 bases). CDR1 and CDR2 (germline): WNHNN, SYGVQD (reference sequence). V lost 6 bases, J lost 14 bases, and 20 bases lay in between. This CDR3 has 13 amino acids.

The chain uses TRBV21-1 and TRBJ2-5. TRBV21-1 is a recognized pseudogene. The length of the CDR3 is 13 residues. CDR3 sequence reads: CAGGTDGQETQYF. For the CDR3, the DNA is TGTGCCGGCGGAACGGACGGACAAGAGACCCAGTACTTC.

The V gene is TRBV25-1, the J gene TRBJ2-5, with D possibly matching TRBD2 (5 bases). The J call may be mistaken, given a closer DNA end match to TRBJ2-7. Germline V CDR1 and CDR2: MGHDK, SYGVNS. This CDR3 region has 14 residues. The CDR3 protein is CASSEKEEGDEQYF. Here the CDR3 DNA reads TGTGCCAGCAGTGAGAAGGAGGAAGGAGACGAGCAGTACTTC.

This sequence joins TRBV9 and TRBJ2-2; perhaps TRBD2 as D (6 bases). This CDR3 region has 14 residues. Germline V lookup: CDR1 SGDLS, CDR2 YYNGEE. The ends were cut back, 5 bases at V and 6 bases at J, with 14 bases in the middle. The CDR3 loop is CASSSGTGAGELFF. CDR3 DNA: TGTGCCAGCAGTTCCGGGACGGGAGCCGGGGAGCTGTTTTTT.

This clonotype was seen many times. In DNA, the CDR3 is TGTGCCAGCAGCTACGGCAGGGGACAGGGGATTACTGGGGCCAACGTCCTGACTTTC. Amino acids: CASSYGRGQGITGANVLTF. The chain recombines TRBV7-2 with TRBJ2-6, with 10 bases aligning to TRBD1. After removal of 4 bases from V and 2 bases from J, the junction contained 11 bases not matched to a gene. The germline V gene has CDR1 SGHTA and CDR2 FQGNSA. The CDR3 is 19 amino acids.

The chain couples TRBV9 to TRBJ2-1; D could derive from TRBD1 or TRBD2 (5 bases each). This CDR3 comprises 13 residues. Germline V CDR1 and CDR2: SGDLS, YYNGEE. Trimming took off 2 bases at V and 6 bases at J, with 9 bases between the two ends. CDR3 DNA: TGTGCCAGCAGCGTTTCCGGGGCCAATGAGCAGTTCTTC. Its translation is CASSVSGANEQFF. Full variable domain (missing parts from reference TRBV9 and TRBJ2-1): DSGVTQTPKHLITATGQRVTLRCSPRSGDLSVYWYQQSLDQGLQFLIQYYNGEERAKGNILERFSAQQFPDLHSELNLSSLELGDSALYFCASSVSGANEQFFGPGTRLTVL.

The chain couples TRBV7-2 to TRBJ2-5; TRBD2 agrees at 7 bases. Germline CDR1 reads SGHTA; CDR2 reads FQGNSA. Unmatched junction bases numbered 11, after V lost 4 bases and J lost 12 bases. The CDR3 consists of 13 residues. In DNA, the CDR3 is TGTGCCAGCAGCTCAGAAGCGGGCCGGGGGGAGTACTTC. This codes for CASSSEAGRGEYF.

This chain joins TRBV4-3 and TRBJ2-1, with D perhaps matching TRBD2 (6 bases). Trimming cost V 2 bases and J 1 base, with 9 bases left between them. Looked up from germline, CDR1 is LGHNA and CDR2 is YSLEER. This CDR3 has 15 amino acids. CDR3 nucleotides: TGCGCCAGCAGCCAATCGGGAGATTCCTACAATGAGCAGTTCTTC. This sequence encodes CASSQSGDSYNEQFF.

The rearrangement uses TRBV6-1 and TRBJ2-4, with D perhaps given as TRBD1 or TRBD2 (5 bases each). Germline-derived CDR1 and CDR2 are MNHNS and SASEGT. Trimming took off 4 bases at V and 0 bases at J, with 13 bases between the two ends. The CDR3 is made up of 16 amino acids. This CDR3 reads CASSGSDGAAKNIQYF. In DNA, the CDR3 is TGTGCCAGCAGTGGGTCGGACGGGGCAGCCAAAAACATTCAGTACTTC.

The genes are TRBV28 and TRBJ2-7; 10 bases align to TRBD2. J lost 3 bases, V lost 6 bases, and 11 bases had no gene match. Germline CDR1 and CDR2: MDHEN and SYDVKM. CDR3 length: 16 amino acids. This CDR3 reads CASSQGLGLANYEQYF. CDR3 coding DNA: TGTGCCAGCAGCCAAGGCCTGGGACTAGCGAACTACGAGCAGTACTTC.